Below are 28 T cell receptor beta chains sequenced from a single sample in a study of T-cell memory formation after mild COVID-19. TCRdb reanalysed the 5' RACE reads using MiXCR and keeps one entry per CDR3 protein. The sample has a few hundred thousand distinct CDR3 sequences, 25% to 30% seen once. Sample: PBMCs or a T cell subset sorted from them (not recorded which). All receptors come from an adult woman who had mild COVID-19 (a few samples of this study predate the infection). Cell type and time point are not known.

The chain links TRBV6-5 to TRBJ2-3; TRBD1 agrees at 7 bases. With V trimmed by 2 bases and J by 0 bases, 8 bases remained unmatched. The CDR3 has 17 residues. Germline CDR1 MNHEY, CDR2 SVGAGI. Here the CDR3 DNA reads TGTGCCAGCAGTTACCACACAGGGGTAGTTAGCACAGATACGCAGTATTTT. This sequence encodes CASSYHTGVVSTDTQYF.

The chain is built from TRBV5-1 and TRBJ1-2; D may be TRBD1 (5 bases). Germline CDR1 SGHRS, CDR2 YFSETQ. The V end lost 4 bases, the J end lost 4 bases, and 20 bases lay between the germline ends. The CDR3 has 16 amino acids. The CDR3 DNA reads TGCGCCAGCAGCCCGGGTGGGGCCTGGACCTCCTATGGCTACACCTTC. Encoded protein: CASSPGGAWTSYGYTF. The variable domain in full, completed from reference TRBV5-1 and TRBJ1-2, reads KAGVTQTPRYLIKTRGQQVTLSCSPISGHRSVSWYQQTPGQGLQFLFEYFSETQRNKGNFPGRFSGRQFSNSRSEMNVSTLELGDSALYLCASSPGGAWTSYGYTFGSGTRLTVV.

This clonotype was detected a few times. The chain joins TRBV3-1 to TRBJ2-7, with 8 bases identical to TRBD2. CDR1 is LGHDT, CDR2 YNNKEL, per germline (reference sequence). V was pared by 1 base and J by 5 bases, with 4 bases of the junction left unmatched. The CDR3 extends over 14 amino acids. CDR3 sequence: CASSQAGGLNEQYF. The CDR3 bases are TGTGCCAGCAGCCAAGCGGGGGGGCTGAACGAGCAGTACTTC.

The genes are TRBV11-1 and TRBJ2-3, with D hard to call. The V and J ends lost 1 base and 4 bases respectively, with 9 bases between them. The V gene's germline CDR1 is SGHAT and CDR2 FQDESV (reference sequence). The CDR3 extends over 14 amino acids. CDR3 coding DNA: TGTGCCAGCAGCTTAGGAATCAATCCAGATACGCAGTATTTT. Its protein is CASSLGINPDTQYF.

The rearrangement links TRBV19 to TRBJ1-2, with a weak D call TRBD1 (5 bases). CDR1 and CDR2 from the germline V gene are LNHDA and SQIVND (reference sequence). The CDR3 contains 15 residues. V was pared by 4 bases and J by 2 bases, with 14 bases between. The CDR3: CASSTGSDRNYGYTF. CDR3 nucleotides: TGTGCCAGTAGTACAGGGTCCGACAGAAACTATGGCTACACCTTC. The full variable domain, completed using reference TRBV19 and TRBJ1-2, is DGGITQSPKYLFRKEGQNVTLSCEQNLNHDAMYWYRQDPGQGLRLIYYSQIVNDFQKGDIAEGYSVSREKKESFPLTVTSAQKNPTAFYLCASSTGSDRNYGYTFGSGTRLTVV.

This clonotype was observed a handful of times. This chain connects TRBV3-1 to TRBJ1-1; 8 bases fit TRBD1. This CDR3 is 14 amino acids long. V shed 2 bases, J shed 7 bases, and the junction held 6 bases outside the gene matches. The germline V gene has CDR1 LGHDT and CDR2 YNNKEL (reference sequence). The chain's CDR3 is CASSQLQGVGEAFF. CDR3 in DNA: TGTGCCAGCAGCCAACTACAGGGGGTTGGTGAAGCTTTCTTT. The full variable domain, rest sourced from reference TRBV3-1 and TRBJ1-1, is DTAVSQTPKYLVTQMGNDKSIKCEQNLGHDTMYWYKQDSKKFLKIMFSYNNKELIINETVPNRFSPKSPDKAHLNLHINSLELGDSAVYFCASSQLQGVGEAFFGQGTRLTVV.

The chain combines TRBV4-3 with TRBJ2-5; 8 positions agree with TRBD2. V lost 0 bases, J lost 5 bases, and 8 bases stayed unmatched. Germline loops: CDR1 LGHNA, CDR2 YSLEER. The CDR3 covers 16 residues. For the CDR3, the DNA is TGCGCCAGCAGCCAAGAGGCCGGGAGGGCCTTTGAGACCCAGTACTTC. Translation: CASSQEAGRAFETQYF.

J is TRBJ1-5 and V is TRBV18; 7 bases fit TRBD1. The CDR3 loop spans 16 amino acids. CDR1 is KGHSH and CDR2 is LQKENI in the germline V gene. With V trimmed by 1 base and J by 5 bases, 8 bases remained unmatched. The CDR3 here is CASSPQGGGWDQPQHF. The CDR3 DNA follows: TGTGCCAGCTCACCACAGGGAGGGGGCTGGGATCAGCCCCAGCATTTT.

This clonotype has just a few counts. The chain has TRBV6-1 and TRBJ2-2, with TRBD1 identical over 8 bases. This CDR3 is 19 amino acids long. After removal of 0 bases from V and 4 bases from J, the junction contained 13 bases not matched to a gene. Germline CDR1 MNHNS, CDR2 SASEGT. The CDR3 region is CASSEAFGRQGTFTGELFF. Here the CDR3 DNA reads TGTGCCAGCAGTGAAGCGTTCGGAAGACAGGGGACTTTCACCGGGGAGCTGTTTTTT.

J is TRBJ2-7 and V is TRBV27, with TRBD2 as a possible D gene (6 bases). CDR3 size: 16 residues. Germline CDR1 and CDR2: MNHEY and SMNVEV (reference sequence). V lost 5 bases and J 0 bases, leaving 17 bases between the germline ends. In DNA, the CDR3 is TGTGCCAGCAGTCTCTACGCCGGGACTCCCTCCTACGAGCAGTACTTC. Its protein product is CASSLYAGTPSYEQYF.

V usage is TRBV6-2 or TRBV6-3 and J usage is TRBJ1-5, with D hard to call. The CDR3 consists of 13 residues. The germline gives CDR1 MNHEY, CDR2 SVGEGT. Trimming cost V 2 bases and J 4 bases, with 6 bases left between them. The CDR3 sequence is CASSYRLNQPQHF. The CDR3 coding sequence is TGTGCCAGCAGTTACAGGCTGAATCAGCCCCAGCATTTT.

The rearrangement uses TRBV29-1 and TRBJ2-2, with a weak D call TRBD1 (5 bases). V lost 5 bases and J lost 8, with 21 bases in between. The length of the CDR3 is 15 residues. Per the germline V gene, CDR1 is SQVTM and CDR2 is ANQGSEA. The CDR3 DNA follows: TGCAGCGTTCAGGCGCCGGACAATCTACTAGGGGAGCTGTTTTTT. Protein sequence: CSVQAPDNLLGELFF.

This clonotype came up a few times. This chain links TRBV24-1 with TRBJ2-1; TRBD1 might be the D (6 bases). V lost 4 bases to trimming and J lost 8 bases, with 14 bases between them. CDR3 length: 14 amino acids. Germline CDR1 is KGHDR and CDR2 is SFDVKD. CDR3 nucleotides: TGTGCCACCAGTGACCTACAGGGTTTCGATGAGCAGTTCTTC. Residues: CATSDLQGFDEQFF.

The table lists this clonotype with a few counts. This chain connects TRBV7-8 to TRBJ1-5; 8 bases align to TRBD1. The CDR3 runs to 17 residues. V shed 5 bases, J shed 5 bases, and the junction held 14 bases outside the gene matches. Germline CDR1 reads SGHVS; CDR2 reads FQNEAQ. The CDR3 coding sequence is TGTGCCAGCAGCCCGGACAGGGTTGGGATGGGAGATCAGCCCCAGCATTTT. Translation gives CASSPDRVGMGDQPQHF.

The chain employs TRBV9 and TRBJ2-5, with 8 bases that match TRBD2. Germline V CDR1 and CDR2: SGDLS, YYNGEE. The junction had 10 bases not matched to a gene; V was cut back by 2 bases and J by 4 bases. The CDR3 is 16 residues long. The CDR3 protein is CASSVMYSGTRETQYF. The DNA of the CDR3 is TGTGCCAGCAGCGTTATGTATAGCGGGACGAGAGAGACCCAGTACTTC.

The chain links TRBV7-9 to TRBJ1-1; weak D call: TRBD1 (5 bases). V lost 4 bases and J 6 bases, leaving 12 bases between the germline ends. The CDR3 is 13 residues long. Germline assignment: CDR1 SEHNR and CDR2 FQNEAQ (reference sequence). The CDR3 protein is CASSSGGDAEAFF. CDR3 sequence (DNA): TGTGCCAGCAGCTCCGGGGGGGACGCTGAAGCTTTCTTT.

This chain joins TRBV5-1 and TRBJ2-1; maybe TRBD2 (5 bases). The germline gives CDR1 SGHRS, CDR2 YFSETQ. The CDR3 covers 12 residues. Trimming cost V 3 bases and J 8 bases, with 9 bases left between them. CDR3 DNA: TGCGCCAGCAGCTACTACGGGGATGAGCAGTTCTTC. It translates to CASSYYGDEQFF.

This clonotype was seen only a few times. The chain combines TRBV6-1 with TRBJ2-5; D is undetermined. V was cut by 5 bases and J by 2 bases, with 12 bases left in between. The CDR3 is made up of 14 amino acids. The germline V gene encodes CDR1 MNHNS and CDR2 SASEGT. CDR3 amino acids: CASSLLTEQETQYF. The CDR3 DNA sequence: TGTGCCAGCAGTCTTCTGACCGAGCAAGAGACCCAGTACTTC.

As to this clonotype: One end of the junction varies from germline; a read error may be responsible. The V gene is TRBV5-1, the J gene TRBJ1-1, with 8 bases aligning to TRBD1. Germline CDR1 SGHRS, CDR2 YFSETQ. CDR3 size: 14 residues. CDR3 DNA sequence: TGCGCCAGCAGCCTACAGGGGGGACAGGCTGAAGCTTTATTT. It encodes CASSLQGGQAEALF.

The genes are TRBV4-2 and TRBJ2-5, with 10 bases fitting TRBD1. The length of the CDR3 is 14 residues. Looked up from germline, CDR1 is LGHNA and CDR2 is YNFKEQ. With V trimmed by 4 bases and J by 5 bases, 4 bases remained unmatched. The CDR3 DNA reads TGTGCCAGCAGCCCGAGGACAGGGGGGGAGACCCAGTACTTC. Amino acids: CASSPRTGGETQYF.

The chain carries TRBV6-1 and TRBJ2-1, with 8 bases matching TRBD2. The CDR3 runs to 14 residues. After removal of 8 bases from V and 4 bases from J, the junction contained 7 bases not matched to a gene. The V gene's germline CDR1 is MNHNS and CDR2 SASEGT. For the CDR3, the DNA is TGTGCCAGCCGCGAAAGCGGGAGTTACAATGAGCAGTTCTTC. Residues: CASRESGSYNEQFF.

The CDR3 loop is CASSTSPLENEQFF. CDR3 DNA sequence: TGTGCCAGCAGCACTTCACCACTAGAAAATGAGCAGTTCTTC. The rearrangement joins TRBV11-2 to TRBJ2-1, with D possibly TRBD2 on 5 matching bases. CDR1 and CDR2 (germline): SGHAT, FQNNGV. The CDR3 is 14 amino acids. The ends were cut back, 5 bases at V and 7 bases at J, with 15 bases in the middle.

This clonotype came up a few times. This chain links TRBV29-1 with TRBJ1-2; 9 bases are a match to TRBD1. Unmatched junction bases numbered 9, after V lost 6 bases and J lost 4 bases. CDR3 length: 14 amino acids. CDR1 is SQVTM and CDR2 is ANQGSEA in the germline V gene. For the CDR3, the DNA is TGCAGCGTCCTCGGGACAGGGCGCTTCTATGGCTACACCTTC. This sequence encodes CSVLGTGRFYGYTF.

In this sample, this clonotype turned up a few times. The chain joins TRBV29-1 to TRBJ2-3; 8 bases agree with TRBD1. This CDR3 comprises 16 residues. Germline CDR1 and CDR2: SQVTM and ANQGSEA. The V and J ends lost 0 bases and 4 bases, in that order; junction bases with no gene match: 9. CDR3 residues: CSVEDLGRGRADTQYF. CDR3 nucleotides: TGCAGCGTTGAAGATCTAGGCAGGGGGCGCGCAGATACGCAGTATTTT.

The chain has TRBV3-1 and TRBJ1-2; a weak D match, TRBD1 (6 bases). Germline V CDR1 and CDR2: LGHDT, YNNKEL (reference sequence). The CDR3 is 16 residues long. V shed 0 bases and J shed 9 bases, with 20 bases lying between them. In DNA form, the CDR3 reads TGTGCCAGCAGCCAAGATCAGCCGGGGGCGGCCTCCCGCTACACCTTC. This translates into CASSQDQPGAASRYTF.

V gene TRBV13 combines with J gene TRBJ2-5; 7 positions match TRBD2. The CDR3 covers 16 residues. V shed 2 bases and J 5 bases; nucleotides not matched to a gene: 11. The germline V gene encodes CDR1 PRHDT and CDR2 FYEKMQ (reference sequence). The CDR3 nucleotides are TGTGCCAGCAGCTTACGGGGGACTACGGGGGAGGAGACCCAGTACTTC. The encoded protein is CASSLRGTTGEETQYF.

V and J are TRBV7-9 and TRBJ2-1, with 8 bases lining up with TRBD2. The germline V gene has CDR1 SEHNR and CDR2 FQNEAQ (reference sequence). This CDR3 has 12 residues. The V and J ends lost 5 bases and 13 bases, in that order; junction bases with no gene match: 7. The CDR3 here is CASSPPGGPQFF. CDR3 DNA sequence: TGTGCCAGCAGCCCACCGGGGGGGCCTCAGTTCTTC.

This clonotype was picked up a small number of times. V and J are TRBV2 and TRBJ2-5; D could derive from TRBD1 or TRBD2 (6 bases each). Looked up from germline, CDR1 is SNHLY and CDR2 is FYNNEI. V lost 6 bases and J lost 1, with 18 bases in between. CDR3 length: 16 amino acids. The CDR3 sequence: CASSLGAFGGQETQYF. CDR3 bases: TGTGCCAGCAGCCTGGGGGCCTTCGGGGGCCAAGAGACCCAGTACTTC. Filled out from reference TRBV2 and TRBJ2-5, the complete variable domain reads EPEVTQTPSHQVTQMGQEVILRCVPISNHLYFYWYRQILGQKVEFLVSFYNNEISEKSEIFDDQFSVERPDGSNFTLKIRSTKLEDSAMYFCASSLGAFGGQETQYFGPGTRLLVL.